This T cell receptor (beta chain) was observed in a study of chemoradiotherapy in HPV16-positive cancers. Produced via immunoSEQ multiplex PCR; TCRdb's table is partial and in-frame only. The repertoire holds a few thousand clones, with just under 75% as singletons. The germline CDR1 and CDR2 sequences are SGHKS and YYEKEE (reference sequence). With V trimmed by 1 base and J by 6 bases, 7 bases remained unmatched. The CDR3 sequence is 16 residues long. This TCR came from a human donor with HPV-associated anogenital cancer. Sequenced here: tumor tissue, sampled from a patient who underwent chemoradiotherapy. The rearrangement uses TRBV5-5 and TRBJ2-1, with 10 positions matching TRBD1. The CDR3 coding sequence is TGTGCCAGCAGCTTGTTGACAGGGGGCTCCCTCAATGAGCAGTTCTTC. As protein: CASSLLTGGSLNEQFF.